A selection of T cell receptor beta chains follows, all from one sample in a study of blood T cell repertoires in COVID-19. Clones were sequenced by immunoSEQ multiplex PCR, and TCRdb holds only the in-frame ones, with some missing. The sample lists 95,000 to 150,000 clones, about three quarters occurring once. The sample comprised peripheral blood. The receptors were sampled from a human donor with acute or convalescent COVID-19. The donor label of this sample is uncertain. The CDR3 runs from the conserved cysteine through the conserved F or W. D genes are given only for firm matches. Rows give clone size only sometimes, using once, few, many, or a class for an expanded clone.

V gene: TRBV19
D gene: .
clone size: .
J gene: TRBJ2-7
CDR3 protein: CASSISQGYEQYF
CDR3 DNA: TGTGCCAGTAGTATCTCACAGGGATACGAGCAGTACTTC

V gene: TRBV5-6
D gene: .
clone size: .
J gene: TRBJ2-1
CDR3 protein: CASAWAGWGQDEQFF
CDR3 DNA: TGTGCCAGCGCGTGGGCAGGGTGGGGGCAGGATGAGCAGTTCTTC

V gene: TRBV19
D gene: .
clone size: .
J gene: TRBJ1-5
CDR3 protein: CASSQRQVYQPQHF
CDR3 DNA: TGTGCCAGTAGTCAAAGGCAGGTGTATCAGCCCCAGCATTTT

V gene: TRBV2
D gene: .
clone size: few
J gene: TRBJ1-2
CDR3 protein: CASSDQGLGYGYTF
CDR3 DNA: TGTGCCAGCAGTGATCAGGGGCTTGGCTATGGCTACACCTTC

V gene: TRBV19
D gene: .
clone size: .
J gene: TRBJ1-2
CDR3 protein: CASSFDSGEDYGYTF
CDR3 DNA: TGTGCCAGTAGTTTCGACAGTGGGGAGGACTATGGCTACACCTTC

V gene: TRBV19
D gene: .
clone size: .
J gene: TRBJ1-1
CDR3 protein: CAARPQGNTEAFF
CDR3 DNA: TGTGCCGCGCGACCACAGGGTAACACTGAAGCTTTCTTT

V gene: TRBV6-6
D gene: .
clone size: .
J gene: TRBJ1-6
CDR3 protein: CASRLDSSYNSPLHF
CDR3 DNA: TGTGCCAGCAGGCTAGACAGTTCGTATAATTCACCCCTCCACTTT

V gene: TRBV3-1/TRBV3-2
D gene: TRBD1
clone size: .
J gene: TRBJ1-3
CDR3 protein: CASSLQGQGIGNTIYF
CDR3 DNA: TGTGCCAGCAGCCTCCAGGGACAGGGGATCGGAAACACCATATATTTT

V gene: TRBV9
D gene: .
clone size: .
J gene: TRBJ2-1
CDR3 protein: CASSVARVGNEQFF
CDR3 DNA: TGTGCCAGCAGCGTAGCCAGGGTGGGCAATGAGCAGTTCTTC

V gene: TRBV18
D gene: .
clone size: .
J gene: TRBJ2-3
CDR3 protein: CASSPGTFTDTQYF
CDR3 DNA: TGTGCCAGCTCACCCGGGACTTTCACAGATACGCAGTATTTT

V gene: TRBV5-1
D gene: TRBD1
clone size: .
J gene: TRBJ1-2
CDR3 protein: CASSLAPGTGESYGYTF
CDR3 DNA: TGCGCCAGCAGCTTGGCCCCCGGGACAGGGGAAAGTTATGGCTACACCTTC

V gene: TRBV28
D gene: .
clone size: .
J gene: TRBJ1-2
CDR3 protein: CASTTRAYGYTF
CDR3 DNA: TGTGCCAGCACCACGAGGGCCTATGGCTACACCTTC

V gene: TRBV18
D gene: TRBD1
clone size: .
J gene: TRBJ2-7
CDR3 protein: CASSFGTGSYEQYF
CDR3 DNA: TGTGCCAGCTCATTCGGGACAGGTTCCTACGAGCAGTACTTC

V gene: TRBV30
D gene: TRBD1
clone size: .
J gene: TRBJ1-1
CDR3 protein: CAWSVGPGGAFF
CDR3 DNA: TGTGCCTGGAGTGTAGGCCCAGGGGGAGCTTTCTTT

V gene: TRBV5-1
D gene: .
clone size: .
J gene: TRBJ1-2
CDR3 protein: CASSSDWVRGYTF
CDR3 DNA: TGCGCCAGCAGCTCCGATTGGGTGCGGGGCTACACCTTC

V gene: TRBV19
D gene: .
clone size: few
J gene: TRBJ1-1
CDR3 protein: CASSVQGYGTEAFF
CDR3 DNA: TGTGCCAGTAGTGTCCAGGGGTACGGCACTGAAGCTTTCTTT

V gene: TRBV6-5
D gene: .
clone size: .
J gene: TRBJ1-5
CDR3 protein: CASSIGRNQPQHF
CDR3 DNA: TGTGCCAGCAGTATAGGGAGGAATCAGCCCCAGCATTTT

V gene: TRBV21-1
D gene: .
clone size: .
J gene: TRBJ2-2
CDR3 protein: CASSNGTRGGHGGGELFF
CDR3 DNA: TGTGCCAGCAGCAATGGGACTCGCGGGGGGCACGGGGGCGGGGAGCTGTTTTTT

V gene: TRBV12-3/TRBV12-4
D gene: .
clone size: .
J gene: TRBJ1-5
CDR3 protein: CASSRGSGQPQHF
CDR3 DNA: TGTGCCAGCAGTCGGGGTTCAGGTCAGCCCCAGCATTTT

V gene: TRBV7-2
D gene: .
clone size: few
J gene: TRBJ1-2
CDR3 protein: CASSFLFGEGGYTF
CDR3 DNA: TGTGCCAGCAGCTTCCTCTTTGGGGAGGGAGGCTACACCTTC

V gene: TRBV5-5
D gene: .
clone size: .
J gene: TRBJ1-3
CDR3 protein: CASSLRPGVLTNTIYF
CDR3 DNA: TGTGCCAGCAGCTTGAGGCCAGGGGTCTTAACTAACACCATATATTTT

V gene: TRBV2
D gene: TRBD1
clone size: .
J gene: TRBJ1-5
CDR3 protein: CASSTGTGPRDQPQHF
CDR3 DNA: TGTGCCAGCAGTACCGGGACAGGGCCCCGCGATCAGCCCCAGCATTTT

V gene: TRBV7-8
D gene: .
clone size: .
J gene: TRBJ2-2
CDR3 protein: CASSLTVTTYTGELFF
CDR3 DNA: TGTGCCAGCAGCTTGACAGTCACGACGTACACCGGGGAGCTGTTTTTT

V gene: TRBV2
D gene: .
clone size: .
J gene: TRBJ2-7
CDR3 protein: CASEERYEQYF
CDR3 DNA: TGTGCCAGCGAGGAAAGGTACGAGCAGTACTTC

V gene: TRBV11-2
D gene: TRBD2
clone size: .
J gene: TRBJ2-2
CDR3 protein: CASSSPSGVNTGELFF
CDR3 DNA: TGTGCCAGCAGCTCCCCTAGCGGGGTGAACACCGGGGAGCTGTTTTTT

V gene: TRBV13
D gene: TRBD1
clone size: .
J gene: TRBJ2-3
CDR3 protein: CASSATGGETDTQYF
CDR3 DNA: TGTGCCAGCAGCGCCACAGGGGGCGAAACAGATACGCAGTATTTT